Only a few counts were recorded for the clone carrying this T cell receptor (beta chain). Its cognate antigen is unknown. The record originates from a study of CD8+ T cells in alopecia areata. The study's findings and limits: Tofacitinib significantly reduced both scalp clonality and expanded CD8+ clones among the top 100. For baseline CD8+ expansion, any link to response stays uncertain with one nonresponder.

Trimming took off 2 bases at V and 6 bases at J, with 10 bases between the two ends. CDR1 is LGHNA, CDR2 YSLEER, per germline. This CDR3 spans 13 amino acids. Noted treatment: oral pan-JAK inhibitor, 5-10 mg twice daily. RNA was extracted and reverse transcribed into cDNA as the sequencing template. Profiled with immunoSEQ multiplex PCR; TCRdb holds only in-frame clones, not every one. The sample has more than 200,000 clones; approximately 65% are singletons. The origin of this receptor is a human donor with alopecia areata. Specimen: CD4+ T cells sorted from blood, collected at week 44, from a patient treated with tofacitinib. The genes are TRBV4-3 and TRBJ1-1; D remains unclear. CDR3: CASSQLGGSEAFF. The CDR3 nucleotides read TGCGCCAGCAGCCAACTAGGAGGATCTGAAGCTTTCTTT.